This entry lists 28 T cell receptor beta chains sequenced from one sample in a study of shared clonotypes between healthy human individuals (TCRdb year 2020). The library was made by the immunoSEQ multiplex PCR assay. Imported from immuneACCESS, the table was reduced by TCRdb to in-frame sequences with V and J called. These copies leave out some clones; in studies compared against another copy, an unresolved V gene accounts for under half, and the cause of the remainder is not known. The sample table shows 2,500,000 or so clones, and about 92% are seen once. The ten largest account for 0.11% to 0.15% of the sample. The specimen sequenced was naive CD4+ T cells sorted from blood. The label giving this sample's cell subset or site can be read as: CD45RA+ positively selected. Receptor source: a man younger than 35 in good health.

The chain joins TRBV6-5 to TRBJ1-5; unclear D gene. The V gene lost 4 bases and the J gene lost 0 bases, with 10 bases spanning the gap. This CDR3 region has 15 residues. Germline CDR1 MNHEY, CDR2 SVGAGI. CDR3 nucleotide sequence: TGTGCCAGCAGTTCTCCAGGAGTTAGCAATCAGCCCCAGCATTTT. Protein: CASSSPGVSNQPQHF.

This clone appeared a single time. The chain couples TRBV2 to TRBJ1-4, with D tentatively TRBD1 (5 bases). Germline V gene lookup returns CDR1 SNHLY and CDR2 FYNNEI. V was cut by 3 bases and J by 0 bases, with 11 bases left in between. The CDR3 consists of 16 residues. The CDR3 loop reads CASSENGASTNEKLFF. The CDR3 DNA reads as TGTGCCAGCAGTGAGAATGGGGCCTCAACTAATGAAAAACTGTTTTTT.

The chain links TRBV5-1 to TRBJ1-2, with 7 nucleotides matching TRBD1. The CDR3 is 13 amino acids. J gave up 10 bases and V 4 bases, and 10 bases lay outside the gene matches. Germline V CDR1 and CDR2: SGHRS, YFSETQ. CDR3 coding DNA: TGCGCCAGCAGCGTTGGCGGACAGGATGACTACACCTTC. Protein product: CASSVGGQDDYTF.

The gene calls are TRBV4-3 and TRBJ2-3; D is unresolved. The germline V gene encodes CDR1 LGHNA and CDR2 YSLEER. The CDR3 is made up of 13 amino acids. The V gene lost 0 bases and the J gene lost 6 bases, with 7 bases spanning the gap. The CDR3 coding sequence is TGCGCCAGCAGCCAAGATATCGCCGATACGCAGTATTTT. Its protein is CASSQDIADTQYF.

CDR3 in DNA: TGTGCCAGCTCACCTTGGGACAGGGGGAACTATGGCTACACCTTC. It specifies CASSPWDRGNYGYTF. V usage is TRBV18 and J usage is TRBJ1-2; 11 bases match TRBD1. This CDR3 is built from 15 residues. Per the germline V gene, CDR1 is KGHSH and CDR2 is LQKENI. Trimming took 3 bases from V and 2 from J; bases not matched to a gene: 2.

On this clone itself: The sample has other DNA sequences that encode this CDR3 too. The V and J genes are TRBV7-2 and TRBJ1-1, with D unclear. Trimming shortened V by 3 bases and J by 6 bases, and 2 bases separated the two germline ends. This CDR3 comprises 10 residues. Per the germline V gene, CDR1 is SGHTA and CDR2 is FQGNSA. The CDR3 DNA follows: TGTGCCAGCAGCTTGGCTGAAGCTTTCTTT. Protein sequence: CASSLAEAFF.

This clone has a single count. Here the CDR3 DNA reads TGTGCCAGCAGCCCCAATTCAGGGGCGAACACCGGGGAGCTGTTTTTT. Its protein product is CASSPNSGANTGELFF. V gene TRBV5-6 combines with J gene TRBJ2-2; possible D gene TRBD1, 6 bases. The CDR3 extends over 16 amino acids. In germline, CDR1 is SGHDT, CDR2 YYEEEE. V dropped 4 bases and J dropped 0 bases, with 13 bases sitting between them.

V is TRBV28 and J is TRBJ2-3; no definite D call. The CDR3 length is 14 residues. The germline CDR1 and CDR2 sequences are MDHEN and SYDVKM. Trimming pared 2 bases from V and 2 bases from J, leaving 8 bases between. This CDR3 is CASSLKKFTDTQYF. The DNA of the CDR3 is TGTGCCAGCAGTTTAAAGAAGTTCACAGATACGCAGTATTTT.

About this clone: The sample carries other DNA sequences with the same CDR3. The chain uses TRBV5-1 and TRBJ2-7, with 7 bases matching TRBD1. The CDR3 extends over 15 amino acids. Germline CDR1 SGHRS, CDR2 YFSETQ. V lost 4 bases to trimming and J lost 1 base; unmatched junction nucleotides: 8. The CDR3, as DNA: TGCGCCAGCAGCCCCAGACAGGGAGTGTCCTACGAGCAGTACTTC. It translates to CASSPRQGVSYEQYF.

A single count supports this clone. The rearrangement links TRBV18 to TRBJ1-2; 7 bases match TRBD1. CDR3 size: 14 residues. V gave up 5 bases and J gave up 4 bases; unmatched junction bases: 7. Germline-derived CDR1 and CDR2 are KGHSH and LQKENI. CDR3 residues: CASSVTGDGYGYTF. CDR3 DNA sequence: TGTGCCAGCTCAGTCACAGGGGACGGCTATGGCTACACCTTC.

The chain carries TRBV9 and TRBJ2-7; D possibly corresponds to TRBD2 (6 bases). The V gene's germline CDR1 is SGDLS and CDR2 YYNGEE. This CDR3 has 16 amino acids. V shed 1 base and J shed 1 base, with 15 bases lying between them. The CDR3 DNA sequence: TGTGCCAGCAGCGTACTAGTAGCGGCCAGTTCCTACGAGCAGTACTTC. Amino acids: CASSVLVAASSYEQYF.

The J gene is TRBJ2-7, the V gene TRBV19, with 7 bases identical to TRBD2. The germline V gene encodes CDR1 LNHDA and CDR2 SQIVND (reference sequence). The CDR3 has 15 amino acids. Germline trimming cut 3 bases from V and 3 bases from J; bases unmatched to any gene: 8. CDR3 region: CASSISPGGHYEQYF. Here the CDR3 DNA reads TGTGCCAGTAGTATCTCCCCGGGAGGCCACTACGAGCAGTACTTC. The whole variable domain, remainder taken from reference TRBV19 and TRBJ2-7, is DGGITQSPKYLFRKEGQNVTLSCEQNLNHDAMYWYRQDPGQGLRLIYYSQIVNDFQKGDIAEGYSVSREKKESFPLTVTSAQKNPTAFYLCASSISPGGHYEQYFGPGTRLTVT.

For this clone: Different DNA sequences within this sample yield the same CDR3. The chain carries TRBV6-5 and TRBJ2-7; TRBD2 is a possible D gene (5 bases). V gave up 0 bases and J gave up 2 bases, with 11 bases separating them. CDR3 length: 15 amino acids. CDR1 is MNHEY, CDR2 SVGAGI, per germline. The CDR3 DNA reads TGTGCCAGCAGTTACTCGGGCGGGTCGCCCTACGAGCAGTACTTC. It is translated as CASSYSGGSPYEQYF.

The CDR3 DNA is TGCGCCAGCAGCCAAGGACCTCGGGGGGGGAACACCGGGGAGCTGTTTTTT. It yields the protein CASSQGPRGGNTGELFF. The genes are TRBV4-1 and TRBJ2-2; 8 bases agree with TRBD2. The CDR3 has 17 amino acids. Trimming took 1 base from V and 1 from J; bases not matched to a gene: 5. The germline gives CDR1 MGHRA, CDR2 YSYEKL.

This sequence joins TRBV28 and TRBJ2-7; D not certain. Germline CDR1 is MDHEN and CDR2 is SYDVKM. Deletions cut 5 bases from V and 0 bases from J, with 14 bases between. This CDR3 spans 15 amino acids. As DNA, the CDR3 is TGTGCCAGCAGTCTTCAGCCGGGCATCTCCTACGAGCAGTACTTC. Protein sequence: CASSLQPGISYEQYF.

The V and J genes are TRBV6-1 and TRBJ1-1; no clear D gene. V lost 3 bases and J 1 base, leaving 6 bases between the germline ends. Germline V gene sequence: CDR1 MNHNS, CDR2 SASEGT. There are 13 residues in the CDR3. The CDR3 bases are TGTGCCAGCAGTGATTCCTGGAACACTGAAGCTTTCTTT. As protein: CASSDSWNTEAFF.

V is TRBV19 and J is TRBJ1-2; no firm D call. V shed 8 bases and J shed 4 bases, with 17 bases lying between them. Germline loops: CDR1 LNHDA, CDR2 SQIVND (reference sequence). This CDR3 has 14 residues. The CDR3 region has the DNA TGTGCCAGTGGACTAAACTGGGTCGCCTATGGCTACACCTTC. It codes for CASGLNWVAYGYTF.

This chain links TRBV5-5 with TRBJ2-2; 7 bases line up with TRBD1. Germline assignment: CDR1 SGHKS and CDR2 YYEKEE (reference sequence). Trimming removed 1 base from V and 0 bases from J; junction bases left unmatched: 6. The CDR3 sequence is 17 residues long. CDR3 sequence (DNA): TGTGCCAGCAGCTTGCGTTTTGGGACAGCGAACACCGGGGAGCTGTTTTTT. It specifies CASSLRFGTANTGELFF.

With regard to this clone: Other DNA sequences of this sample code for an identical CDR3. The V and J genes are TRBV4-3 and TRBJ1-4; no clear D gene. The CDR3 runs 15 residues. V was cut by 1 base and J by 0 bases, with 6 bases left in between. Germline V gene lookup returns CDR1 LGHNA and CDR2 YSLEER. This CDR3 reads CASSQVRTTNEKLFF. The CDR3 coding sequence is TGCGCCAGCAGCCAAGTGAGAACAACTAATGAAAAACTGTTTTTT.

Only one count was recorded for this clone. The rearrangement joins TRBV29-1 to TRBJ2-5; 7 bases fit TRBD1. V shed 7 bases and J 4 bases; nucleotides not matched to a gene: 12. The CDR3 spans 14 residues. Germline V gene lookup returns CDR1 SQVTM and CDR2 ANQGSEA. CDR3 loop: CSGVLWTGGETQYF. The CDR3, as DNA: TGCAGCGGTGTCCTCTGGACAGGCGGAGAGACCCAGTACTTC.

The chain carries TRBV2 and TRBJ1-5, with D uncertain. Trimming stripped 1 base from V and 9 bases from J, with 13 bases between. Germline CDR1 is SNHLY and CDR2 is FYNNEI. The CDR3 consists of 14 residues. The CDR3 protein is CASSEGVGGPPQHF. CDR3 nucleotide sequence: TGTGCCAGCAGTGAAGGGGTTGGCGGTCCGCCCCAGCATTTT.

The chain employs TRBV4-2 and TRBJ1-1; D may be TRBD1 (5 bases). The CDR3 is 17 amino acids. Trimming removed 0 bases at V and 2 bases at J, with 16 bases between. Germline V gene sequence: CDR1 LGHNA, CDR2 YNFKEQ. CDR3 DNA: TGTGCCAGCAGCCAAGAACCGGGACCTGGGGTCAACACTGAAGCTTTCTTT. Translation: CASSQEPGPGVNTEAFF.

The chain has TRBV19 and TRBJ2-1; 8 bases are a match to TRBD2. The CDR3 extends over 17 amino acids. Germline CDR1 reads LNHDA; CDR2 reads SQIVND (reference sequence). The trim removed 7 bases at V and 4 bases at J, leaving 15 bases unmatched. DNA of the CDR3: TGTGCCAGTATCGGGACGCAAGCGGGGGTCCGATACAATGAGCAGTTCTTC. Its translation is CASIGTQAGVRYNEQFF. The full variable domain, in which reference TRBV19 and TRBJ2-1 provide the parts outside the CDR3, is DGGITQSPKYLFRKEGQNVTLSCEQNLNHDAMYWYRQDPGQGLRLIYYSQIVNDFQKGDIAEGYSVSREKKESFPLTVTSAQKNPTAFYLCASIGTQAGVRYNEQFFGPGTRLTVL.

The chain carries TRBV7-9 and TRBJ2-1; 10 bases are shared with TRBD2. V lost 1 base, J lost 7 bases, and 4 bases stayed unmatched. CDR1 and CDR2 (germline): SEHNR, FQNEAQ (reference sequence). This CDR3 spans 15 amino acids. The CDR3 loop reads CASSLGLAGENEQFF. The DNA for the CDR3 is TGTGCCAGCAGCTTAGGACTAGCGGGCGAAAATGAGCAGTTCTTC.

V usage is TRBV19 and J usage is TRBJ2-5, with 10 bases matching TRBD1. Germline CDR1 and CDR2: LNHDA and SQIVND (reference sequence). This CDR3 region has 14 residues. V gave up 6 bases and J gave up 1 base; unmatched junction bases: 2. Written as DNA, the CDR3 is TGTGCCAGTAGCGGGACAGGGGTCCAAGAGACCCAGTACTTC. Encoded protein: CASSGTGVQETQYF. Full variable domain (outside the CDR3, taken from reference TRBV19 and TRBJ2-5): DGGITQSPKYLFRKEGQNVTLSCEQNLNHDAMYWYRQDPGQGLRLIYYSQIVNDFQKGDIAEGYSVSREKKESFPLTVTSAQKNPTAFYLCASSGTGVQETQYFGPGTRLLVL.

This clone was seen a handful of times. The chain is built from TRBV6-6 and TRBJ1-1, with D possibly being TRBD1 (6 bases). The CDR3 is 13 amino acids. V was shortened by 4 bases and J by 10 bases, with 16 bases between the two germline ends. Germline V CDR1 and CDR2: MNHNY, SVGAGI (reference sequence). CDR3 residues: CASSSGGQGTAFF. The CDR3 DNA follows: TGTGCCAGCAGTTCGGGCGGGCAGGGGACAGCTTTCTTT.

A remark on this clone: The sample contains more than one DNA sequence encoding this CDR3. The chain couples TRBV18 to TRBJ1-2; no clear D gene. Trimming removed 3 bases at V and 6 bases at J, with 8 bases between. CDR1 KGHSH and CDR2 LQKENI come from the germline V gene. This CDR3 has 12 residues. Here the CDR3 DNA reads TGTGCCAGCTCACCGGGCCAGAATGGCTACACCTTC. Translation gives CASSPGQNGYTF.

This rearrangement joins TRBV18 to TRBJ1-1, with D hard to call. The CDR3 has 14 residues. Germline assignment: CDR1 KGHSH and CDR2 LQKENI. Trimming took 5 bases from V and 4 from J, leaving 14 bases between them. CDR3 DNA sequence: TGTGCCAGCTCAGAGGCCGCGCAGCTCACTGAAGCTTTCTTT. Its protein product is CASSEAAQLTEAFF.